This T cell receptor beta chain was recorded in a study of shared clonotypes between healthy human individuals. Negatively enriched CD4+ T cells were divided by CD45RA into naive and memory. Of note for this clone: What it binds is unknown.

Each PCR replicate from the sorted subsets contained 150 to 250 ng DNA, which is around 30,000 T cell genomes. The table came from immunoSEQ multiplex PCR; TCRdb's copy has only in-frame clones and leaves some out. The table shows over 2 million clones, with under 95% occurring only once. The germline CDR1 and CDR2 sequences are SGHRS and YFSETQ. This CDR3 region has 14 residues. Trimming shortened V by 2 bases and J by 5 bases, and 10 bases separated the two germline ends. Regarding the study as a whole: Sequencing depth was predicted to influence how clonotypes are shared among donors. When compared with the clonotypes that were shared by all four sorted-subset donors, the non-shared clonotypes turned out to have lower generation probabilities.

The material sequenced was naive CD4+ T cells from PBMCs. The subset denotes: CD45RA+ positively selected. The TCR originated in a young man in good health. Some clones in this sample may be carry-over from other donors' samples. The chain is built from TRBV5-1 and TRBJ2-2, with D possibly TRBD1 on 5 matching bases. The CDR3 spells CASSLGVKTGELFF. CDR3 sequence (DNA): TGCGCCAGCAGCTTAGGGGTGAAAACCGGGGAGCTGTTTTTT.